These T cell receptor beta chains were read from a single sample in a study of cytomegalovirus exposure and HLA in healthy donors. Assay: immunoSEQ multiplex PCR; the TCRdb copy retains only in-frame clones and omits some. In all, the sample yields about 130,000 clones. Sequenced sample: PBMCs. Receptors were obtained from a woman aged 40 to 49 in good health and CMV-seropositive. CDR3s include the opening cysteine and the closing phenylalanine or tryptophan. D genes are given only for firm matches.

d_gene | j_gene | v_gene | CDR3aa | CDR3nt
- | TRBJ2-7 | TRBV5-1 | CASSLVGGIDEQYF | TGCGCCAGCAGCTTGGTAGGGGGAATCGACGAGCAGTACTTC
TRBD2 | TRBJ2-1 | TRBV10-3 | CAISFTTGTSGNEQFF | TGTGCCATCAGTTTCACCACCGGGACTAGCGGCAATGAGCAGTTCTTC
- | TRBJ2-7 | TRBV20-1 | CSATIVNGQYF | TGCAGTGCCACCATAGTTAATGGGCAGTACTTC
TRBD1 | TRBJ2-5 | TRBV5-5 | CASSFSGTASGETQYF | TGTGCCAGCAGCTTCTCAGGGACAGCCTCTGGGGAGACCCAGTACTTC
- | TRBJ1-5 | TRBV27 | CASSFGGKGNQPQHF | TGTGCCAGCAGTTTTGGGGGGAAAGGCAATCAGCCCCAGCATTTT
TRBD2 | TRBJ2-1 | TRBV10-3 | CAISEWGFSGSHYYNEQFF | TGTGCCATCAGTGAGTGGGGGTTTAGCGGGAGCCATTACTACAATGAGCAGTTCTTC
- | TRBJ1-5 | TRBV30 | CAWSQIGNQPQHF | TGTGCCTGGAGCCAGATTGGCAATCAGCCCCAGCATTTT
- | TRBJ2-1 | TRBV29-1 | CSARITNEQFF | TGCAGCGCTAGGATTACGAATGAGCAGTTCTTC
- | TRBJ2-7 | TRBV6-1 | CASRAGTDYEQYF | TGTGCCAGTAGGGCGGGGACGGACTACGAGCAGTACTTC
- | TRBJ1-5 | TRBV6-5 | CASSSSFNQPQHF | TGTGCCAGCAGTTCGAGCTTCAATCAGCCCCAGCATTTT
- | TRBJ1-1 | TRBV29-1 | CSVEEVRTEAFF | TGCAGCGTTGAGGAGGTACGCACTGAAGCTTTCTTT
- | TRBJ2-2 | TRBV29-1 | CSVEDRWAGDANTGELFF | TGCAGCGTTGAAGATCGGTGGGCAGGGGATGCGAACACCGGGGAGCTGTTTTTT
TRBD2 | TRBJ2-3 | TRBV2 | CARTSGVTDTQYF | TGTGCCAGGACTAGCGGTGTTACAGATACGCAGTATTTT
- | TRBJ2-3 | TRBV5-4 | CASSLRRGTDTQYF | TGTGCCAGCAGCTTGCGGCGGGGCACAGATACGCAGTATTTT
TRBD2 | TRBJ2-2 | TRBV6-5 | CASSYPTGGGGELFF | TGTGCCAGCAGTTACCCCACAGGCGGGGGCGGGGAGCTGTTTTTT
- | TRBJ2-3 | TRBV7-3 | CASSLTSGGRDTQYF | TGTGCCAGCAGCTTAACGAGCGGTGGTAGGGATACGCAGTATTTT
- | TRBJ2-5 | TRBV28 | CASTPRRVVKTQYF | TGTGCCAGCACCCCGAGGAGGGTAGTAAAGACCCAGTACTTC
- | TRBJ2-5 | TRBV19 | CASSIRPGGETQYF | TGTGCCAGTAGTATCCGTCCCGGAGGGGAGACCCAGTACTTC
- | TRBJ2-5 | TRBV2 | CASSEALTSQETQYF | TGTGCCAGCAGTGAAGCGCTTACTAGCCAAGAGACCCAGTACTTC
TRBD2 | TRBJ2-3 | TRBV28 | CASSYPIAGATDTQYF | TGTGCCAGCAGTTATCCGATTGCGGGAGCTACAGATACGCAGTATTTT
- | TRBJ1-3 | TRBV6-1 | CASSERTAGNTIYF | TGTGCCAGCAGTGAAAGGACAGCGGGGAACACCATATATTTT
TRBD1 | TRBJ1-2 | TRBV13 | CASSLSGGQGVYGYTF | TGTGCCAGCAGCCTAAGCGGGGGTCAGGGGGTCTATGGCTACACCTTC
- | TRBJ2-7 | TRBV28 | CASSLEDVGYEQYF | TGTGCCAGCAGTTTGGAGGATGTAGGGTACGAGCAGTACTTC
- | TRBJ1-1 | TRBV25-1 | CASSESGREVEAFF | TGTGCCAGCAGTGAATCGGGCAGGGAGGTGGAGGCTTTCTTT
- | TRBJ2-5 | TRBV19 | CASSISRSTQYF | TGTGCCAGTAGTATTTCCCGGTCAACCCAGTACTTC
- | TRBJ1-2 | TRBV5-1 | CASSLEGNYGYTF | TGCGCCAGCAGCTTGGAGGGGAATTATGGCTACACCTTC
- | TRBJ1-3 | TRBV28 | CASSLGGWSGNTIYF | TGTGCCAGCAGTTTAGGGGGCTGGTCTGGAAACACCATATATTTT
- | TRBJ2-1 | TRBV5-8 | CASSLFSQGGHNEQFF | TGTGCCAGCAGCTTATTTTCGCAGGGTGGTCATAATGAGCAGTTCTTC
- | TRBJ2-5 | TRBV13 | CASSFRTGPKEETQYF | TGTGCCAGCAGCTTTAGAACAGGACCCAAAGAAGAGACCCAGTACTTC
TRBD2 | TRBJ2-7 | TRBV25-1 | CASSGPSLAGGGPHEQYF | TGTGCCAGCAGTGGCCCTAGCCTAGCGGGAGGGGGCCCCCACGAGCAGTACTTC
TRBD2 | TRBJ2-1 | TRBV15 | CATSREGTSGRLNEQFF | TGTGCCACCAGCAGAGAGGGAACTAGCGGGAGGTTAAATGAGCAGTTCTTC
- | TRBJ1-2 | TRBV6-4 | CASSADRTRNYGYTF | TGTGCCAGCAGTGCGGACAGAACCCGAAACTATGGCTACACCTTC
TRBD2 | TRBJ2-3 | TRBV7-2 | CASSLRGTSGGRPDTQYF | TGTGCCAGCAGCTTAAGGGGGACTAGCGGGGGGCGTCCAGATACGCAGTATTTT
TRBD2 | TRBJ2-1 | TRBV18 | CASSLAGGVYNEQFF | TGTGCCAGCTCCCTAGCGGGAGGGGTTTACAATGAGCAGTTCTTC
TRBD1 | TRBJ1-2 | TRBV2 | CASAPGQNYGYTF | TGTGCCAGCGCCCCGGGACAGAACTATGGCTACACCTTC
- | TRBJ2-7 | TRBV28 | CASSYRVEQYF | TGTGCCAGCAGCTACAGGGTCGAGCAGTACTTC
TRBD2 | TRBJ2-7 | TRBV27 | CASSFAGRAYEQYF | TGTGCCAGCAGTTTTGCGGGGAGGGCCTACGAGCAGTACTTC
- | TRBJ1-5 | TRBV5-6 | CASSSRQIRNQPQHF | TGTGCCAGCAGCTCCCGACAGATTCGCAATCAGCCCCAGCATTTT
TRBD1 | TRBJ1-5 | TRBV7-9 | CASSPGGGQGANQPQHF | TGTGCCAGCAGCCCGGGGGGGGGACAGGGAGCCAATCAGCCCCAGCATTTT
TRBD1 | TRBJ2-6 | TRBV5-1 | CASSLVFQGAAPSVLTF | TGCGCCAGCAGCTTGGTCTTCCAGGGGGCAGCCCCGTCCGTCCTGACTTTC
TRBD2 | TRBJ2-2 | TRBV2 | CARGLTATSGYTGELFF | TGTGCCAGAGGGCTGACGGCAACTAGCGGTTACACCGGGGAGCTGTTTTTT
TRBD1 | TRBJ2-7 | TRBV5-1 | CASSFGTATTYEQYF | TGCGCCAGCAGCTTCGGGACAGCGACAACCTACGAGCAGTACTTC
- | TRBJ2-3 | TRBV7-7 | CASSPQGLGDTQYF | TGTGCTAGCAGCCCCCAGGGTTTAGGGGATACGCAGTATTTT
- | TRBJ1-4 | TRBV28 | CASKWGGATNEKLFF | TGTGCCAGCAAATGGGGGGGAGCAACTAATGAAAAACTGTTTTTT
- | TRBJ1-5 | TRBV6-1 | CASSEVGGYNQPQHF | TGTGCCAGCAGTGAAGTTGGGGGGTACAATCAGCCCCAGCATTTT
TRBD1 | TRBJ1-3 | TRBV5-6 | CASTLIRQGKTRYTIYF | TGTGCCAGCACCCTGATACGACAGGGGAAAACCCGATACACCATATATTTT
TRBD2 | TRBJ2-1 | TRBV7-2 | CASSLRLAGGGDEQFF | TGTGCCAGCAGCTTACGACTAGCGGGAGGGGGGGATGAGCAGTTCTTC
TRBD2 | TRBJ2-1 | TRBV30 | CAWLAGRDNEQFF | TGTGCCTGGCTAGCGGGGCGGGACAATGAGCAGTTCTTC
- | TRBJ1-4 | TRBV28 | CASSLQGRVFEKLFF | TGTGCCAGCAGTCTCCAGGGAAGGGTTTTTGAAAAACTGTTTTTT
TRBD2 | TRBJ2-3 | TRBV5-1 | CASSVGPAGVVDTQYF | TGCGCCAGCAGCGTGGGCCCAGCGGGAGTTGTAGATACGCAGTATTTT
- | TRBJ2-2 | TRBV7-6 | CASSQYPGELFF | TGTGCCAGCAGCCAGTATCCCGGGGAGCTGTTTTTT
- | TRBJ2-5 | TRBV5-1 | CASMTSKIQETQYF | TGCGCCAGCATGACTTCGAAGATCCAAGAGACCCAGTACTTC
TRBD2 | TRBJ2-1 | TRBV10-3 | CAIRSGSAFDEQFF | TGTGCCATCAGAAGCGGGAGCGCTTTCGATGAGCAGTTCTTC
TRBD2 | TRBJ2-3 | TRBV6-5 | CASSPAGVVSDTQYF | TGTGCCAGCAGTCCAGCGGGAGTTGTGTCAGATACGCAGTATTTT
- | TRBJ2-5 | TRBV30 | CAWRGDWWYF | TGTGCCTGGAGGGGGGACTGGTGGTACTTC